Shown below are 22 T cell receptor beta chains from a single sample sequenced in a study of relationships among human T cell subsets (dated by TCRdb to about 2010). The library was produced with multiplex PCR. TCRdb lists the instrument as 454 GS FLX. Semiquantitative ARM-PCR was used to amplify the TCR alpha and beta CDR3 regions from mRNA. In ARM-PCR, tagged nested gene-specific primers were applied first, and communal superprimers then carried out the exponential amplification. TCRdb trimmed public reads at Q25 via fastp, called clones via MiXCR and kept in-frame beta chains. Rows with one shared CDR3 protein collapse into an entry with the most common genes and DNA. Across this sample there are nearly 5,500 distinct CDR3 sequences, with about 59% seen only once. The leading ten clones occupy 57% of the sample. For isolation of CD8+ cytotoxic T cells, negative selection was performed with anti-CD4 multisort beads, and positive selection with anti-CD8 beads was then performed.

The sample consisted of CD8+ T cells sorted from blood. These receptor sequences come from a man aged 35 to 55 in good health.

The chain has TRBV11-2 and TRBJ1-1; no reliable D call. This CDR3 has 13 amino acids. Germline lookup yields CDR1 SGHAT and CDR2 FQNNGV. The V end lost 2 bases, the J end lost 6 bases, and 10 bases lay between the germline ends. The CDR3 DNA reads TGTGCCAGCAGCTTAACTCCCCGATCTGAAGCTTTCTTT. It translates to CASSLTPRSEAFF. Combining the CDR3 with reference TRBV11-2 and TRBJ1-1 gives the whole variable domain EAGVAQSPRYKIIEKRQSVAFWCNPISGHATLYWYQQILGQGPKLLIQFQNNGVVDDSQLPKDRFSAERLKGVDSTLKIQPAKLEDSAVYLCASSLTPRSEAFFGQGTRLTVV.

This chain joins TRBV28 and TRBJ2-1; D not resolved. CDR1 MDHEN and CDR2 SYDVKM come from the germline V gene. Trimming removed 5 bases from V and 4 bases from J, with 21 bases in between. The CDR3 extends over 17 amino acids. The CDR3 DNA is TGTGCCAGCAGTCCCCCCCGAGTCCCGGGCCTTTACAATGAGCAGTTCTTC. This sequence encodes CASSPPRVPGLYNEQFF.

This chain joins TRBV10-2 and TRBJ2-1; D is possibly TRBD1 (5 bases). V was clipped by 4 bases and J by 7 bases, with 14 bases between them. Germline V gives CDR1 WSHSY, CDR2 SAAADI. The length of the CDR3 is 14 residues. CDR3 DNA sequence: TGCGCCAGCAGTGCAGGGATGCTGGATAATGAGCAGTTCTTC. Translated, it gives CASSAGMLDNEQFF.

This clonotype was seen only a few times. This chain connects TRBV7-2 to TRBJ2-7; D is undetermined. Trimming stripped 0 bases from V and 3 bases from J, with 9 bases between. The CDR3 is made up of 14 amino acids. Looked up from germline, CDR1 is SGHTA and CDR2 is FQGNSA. This CDR3 reads CASSLALELYEQYF. In nucleotides, the CDR3 is TGTGCCAGCAGCTTAGCATTAGAGCTCTACGAGCAGTACTTC.

V and J are TRBV28 and TRBJ2-7; no reliable D call. Deletions cut 7 bases from V and 0 bases from J, with 16 bases between. Looked up from germline, CDR1 is MDHEN and CDR2 is SYDVKM. The CDR3 is 15 amino acids. CDR3 sequence (DNA): TGTGCCAGCACCGTCGCTCGGCGTAGCTCCTACGAGCAGTACTTC. Translated, it gives CASTVARRSSYEQYF.

The chain is built from TRBV28 and TRBJ2-7, with D unclear. The CDR3 has 12 residues. V lost 5 bases and J lost 2, with 7 bases in between. CDR1 and CDR2 from the germline V gene are MDHEN and SYDVKM. CDR3 DNA sequence: TGTGCCAGCAGTATTGACCCCTACGAGCAGTACTTC. Translated, it gives CASSIDPYEQYF.

This chain joins TRBV5-1 and TRBJ2-5; TRBD1 matches at 8 bases. The CDR3 is made up of 20 amino acids. Unmatched junction bases numbered 22, after V lost 1 base and J lost 5 bases. The germline CDR1 and CDR2 sequences are SGHRS and YFSETQ. The CDR3 sequence: CASSLIRGYGTGSLQETQYF. Written as DNA, the CDR3 is TGCGCCAGCAGCTTGATTCGGGGTTATGGGACAGGAAGTTTACAGGAGACCCAGTACTTC.

The gene calls are TRBV12-3 or TRBV12-4 and TRBJ2-7; D call uncertain. This CDR3 has 12 amino acids. Trimming removed 0 bases from V and 2 bases from J, with 2 bases in between. This CDR3 reads CASSLATYEQYF. The CDR3 DNA sequence: TGTGCCAGCAGTTTAGCTACCTACGAGCAGTACTTC.

The V gene is TRBV28, the J gene TRBJ1-5, with D maybe TRBD1 (5 bases). Trimming took 6 bases from V and 0 from J, leaving 12 bases between them. There are 15 residues in the CDR3. Germline V gene sequence: CDR1 MDHEN, CDR2 SYDVKM. DNA of the CDR3: TGTGCCAGCAGGGACACTAAGAATAGCAATCAGCCCCAGCATTTT. It codes for CASRDTKNSNQPQHF.

This clonotype was recorded only once. The chain joins TRBV4-1 to TRBJ1-6, with D possibly being TRBD1 (5 bases). The germline V gene encodes CDR1 MGHRA and CDR2 YSYEKL. The CDR3 length is 14 residues. Trimming took 3 bases from V and 8 from J, leaving 11 bases between them. Written as DNA, the CDR3 is TGCGCCAGCAGCCAGCCGACAGTCTATTCACCCCTCCACTTT. It yields the protein CASSQPTVYSPLHF.

J is TRBJ2-7 and V is TRBV11-2, with 7 bases fitting TRBD1. After removal of 5 bases from V and 3 bases from J, the junction contained 7 bases not matched to a gene. This CDR3 is 14 amino acids long. Per germline, CDR1 SGHAT and CDR2 FQNNGV. CDR3 residues: CASSPSTGIYEQYF. In nucleotides, the CDR3 is TGTGCCAGCAGCCCGTCGACAGGGATCTACGAGCAGTACTTC.

The rearrangement uses TRBV10-3 and TRBJ2-7, with D perhaps TRBD2 (7 bases). From germline, CDR1 is ENHRY and CDR2 SYGVKD. The ends were cut back, 2 bases at V and 0 bases at J, with 14 bases in the middle. This CDR3 is 16 amino acids long. CDR3 region: CAISEEPGGRSYEQYF. CDR3 in DNA: TGTGCCATCAGTGAGGAGCCCGGGGGGCGCTCCTACGAGCAGTACTTC.

As to this clonotype: Relative to the germline gene, one junction end is altered; a read error may explain this. The rearrangement links TRBV27 to TRBJ2-3; no reliable D call. Germline loops: CDR1 MNHEY, CDR2 SMNVEV (reference sequence). This CDR3 has 13 amino acids. CDR3 loop: CASSPYNTDTQYF. In DNA, the CDR3 is TGTGCCAGCAGTCCCTACAACACAGATACGCAATATTTT.

The chain employs TRBV6-2 or TRBV6-3 and TRBJ1-5; D gene uncertain. V was pared by 4 bases and J by 0 bases, with 7 bases between. Germline V gene data show CDR1 as MNHEY and CDR2 as SVGEGT. The CDR3 length is 14 residues. CDR3: CASSLVDSNQPQHF. DNA of the CDR3: TGTGCCAGCAGTTTGGTGGATAGCAATCAGCCCCAGCATTTT.

This clonotype was seen once. The CDR3 DNA follows: TGTGCCAGCAGTTTCGACAGCTACAATGAGCAGTTCTTC. It encodes CASSFDSYNEQFF. This chain links TRBV27 with TRBJ2-1; weak D call: TRBD1 (5 bases). This CDR3 contains 13 residues. The germline V and J ends were trimmed by 3 bases and 3 bases, with 6 bases remaining between them. Germline V lookup: CDR1 MNHEY, CDR2 SMNVEV (reference sequence).

This clonotype was counted between two and nine times. The chain has TRBV27 and TRBJ2-7; 7 nucleotides align to TRBD2. The CDR3 is made up of 18 amino acids. Germline CDR1 is MNHEY and CDR2 is SMNVEV (reference sequence). V dropped 2 bases and J dropped 3; count of bases not matched to a gene: 16. CDR3 sequence (DNA): TGTGCCAGCAGTTTAATCGCAGGGATCAGCGGGATGGTCTACGAGCAGTACTTC. It specifies CASSLIAGISGMVYEQYF.

The chain is built from TRBV2 and TRBJ2-1, with D possibly being TRBD2 (7 bases). Trimming cost V 7 bases and J 7 bases, with 23 bases left between them. Germline V gene lookup returns CDR1 SNHLY and CDR2 FYNNEI. The CDR3 covers 16 residues. The CDR3, as DNA: TGTGCCAGCACCGACATGGGGGCGGGAGTAGGTAATGAGCAGTTCTTC. This gives the protein CASTDMGAGVGNEQFF.

This sequence joins TRBV29-1 and TRBJ2-7; D is unclear. V shed 3 bases and J shed 3 bases, with 9 bases lying between them. The CDR3 consists of 12 residues. CDR1 SQVTM and CDR2 ANQGSEA come from the germline V gene. The CDR3 sequence: CSVETWDYEQYF. The CDR3 DNA follows: TGCAGCGTTGAGACATGGGACTACGAGCAGTACTTC.

The CDR3 DNA reads as TGTGCCAGCAGCTTAGGAGTGGGCGGGGCCGGGCAGCCCCAGCATTTT. It encodes CASSLGVGGAGQPQHF. The V and J genes are TRBV7-9 and TRBJ1-5, with D possibly being TRBD1 (5 bases). V was clipped by 1 base and J by 7 bases, with 17 bases between them. The CDR3 loop spans 16 amino acids. Germline lookup yields CDR1 SEHNR and CDR2 FQNEAQ (reference sequence).

This clonotype was detected only a few times. This chain joins TRBV1 and TRBJ2-5; the table's TRBD2 call for D was not verified on the DNA. TRBV1 corresponds to a pseudogene. This CDR3 has 14 amino acids. The CDR3 DNA sequence: TGCACCAGCAGCCGGCGGGAGGTACAAGAGACCCAGTACTTC. It encodes CTSSRREVQETQYF.

This chain links TRBV28 with TRBJ2-5, with TRBD1 matching 8 bases. The CDR3 totals 13 residues. V lost 8 bases and J lost 5; bases outside the gene matches: 7. The germline V gene encodes CDR1 MDHEN and CDR2 SYDVKM. DNA of the CDR3: TGTGCCAGCGGATCGACAGGGGACGAGACCCAGTACTTC. It encodes CASGSTGDETQYF.

The V call is TRBV7-9, the J call TRBJ2-7; a weak D match, TRBD1 (5 bases). The CDR3 runs to 14 residues. The germline CDR1 and CDR2 sequences are SEHNR and FQNEAQ (reference sequence). Trimming left V 1 base short and J 7 bases short, with 14 bases between. The CDR3 sequence is CASSLVGASGEQYF. The CDR3 nucleotides are TGTGCCAGCAGCTTAGTAGGCGCCTCAGGGGAGCAGTACTTC.